What follows is one T cell receptor (beta chain) and its context. These data belong to a study of blood T cell repertoires in COVID-19. Study background: Italy, Spain and the United States were the sources of the convalescent and acute COVID-19 samples.

One Seattle source followed patients from active infection through their disease course. Sequencing was performed with immunoSEQ multiplex PCR; in TCRdb, only in-frame clones are kept and a portion is missing. The sample contains 150,000 to 200,000 clones, 92% of which appear only once. CDR1 is SGHTA and CDR2 is FQGNSA in the germline V gene. The CDR3 sequence is 17 residues long. With V trimmed by 2 bases and J by 1 base, 8 bases remained unmatched. The chain recombines TRBV7-2 with TRBJ1-2, with 9 positions matching TRBD1. The material sequenced was peripheral blood. This receptor was taken from a man aged 30 to 39 with COVID-19, enrolled during active disease. The CDR3 nucleotides are TGTGCCAGCAGCTTAAGGACAGGGGACCTGAATAACTATGGCTACACCTTC. Its translation: CASSLRTGDLNNYGYTF. The full variable domain, with the rest looked up from reference TRBV7-2 and TRBJ1-2, is GAGVSQSPSNKVTEKGKDVELRCDPISGHTALYWYRQSLGQGLEFLIYFQGNSAPDKSGLPSDRFSAERTGGSVSTLTIQRTQQEDSAVYLCASSLRTGDLNNYGYTFGSGTRLTVV.